The 23 T cell receptor beta chains in this list originate from one sample, sequenced in a study of cytomegalovirus exposure and HLA in healthy donors. Clones were sequenced by immunoSEQ multiplex PCR, and TCRdb holds only the in-frame ones, with some missing. The sample contains over 90,000 clones, over 85% of which appear only once. Sample: PBMCs. The origin of the receptors is a woman aged 18-29 years in good health and CMV-seronegative.

The CDR3 reads CASSLEGRSYNEQFF. In nucleotides, the CDR3 is TGCGCCAGCAGCTTGGAAGGCAGGTCCTACAATGAGCAGTTCTTC. This chain links TRBV5-1 with TRBJ2-1; D is unresolved. CDR1 is SGHRS and CDR2 is YFSETQ in the germline V gene. The CDR3 has 15 amino acids. Deletions cut 0 bases from V and 1 base from J, with 8 bases between. The variable domain in full, with the rest retrieved from reference TRBV5-1 and TRBJ2-1, is KAGVTQTPRYLIKTRGQQVTLSCSPISGHRSVSWYQQTPGQGLQFLFEYFSETQRNKGNFPGRFSGRQFSNSRSEMNVSTLELGDSALYLCASSLEGRSYNEQFFGPGTRLTVL.

The chain is built from TRBV6-5 and TRBJ2-3, with D uncertain. Germline values: CDR1 MNHEY, CDR2 SVGAGI. This CDR3 region has 15 residues. Trimming took 0 bases from V and 4 from J, leaving 11 bases between them. Here the CDR3 reads CASSYSYSLADTQYF. The CDR3 DNA follows: TGTGCCAGCAGTTACTCGTACTCTCTGGCAGATACGCAGTATTTT.

Written as DNA, the CDR3 is TGTGCCAGCACCCTAGCCCTACTGAACACCGGGGAGCTGTTTTTT. Translation gives CASTLALLNTGELFF. This chain joins TRBV2 and TRBJ2-2; TRBD2 is a possible D gene (5 bases). Germline V gene data show CDR1 as SNHLY and CDR2 as FYNNEI. The CDR3 length is 15 residues. V lost 7 bases, J lost 1 base, and 13 bases lay in between.

The chain couples TRBV7-3 to TRBJ1-2, with D possibly being TRBD1 (6 bases). CDR1 and CDR2 from the germline V gene are SGHTA and FQGTGA. The CDR3 totals 16 residues. V dropped 1 base and J dropped 3 bases, with 15 bases sitting between them. The CDR3 is CASSLNPQGPDYGYTF. The DNA for the CDR3 is TGTGCCAGCAGCTTAAATCCTCAGGGGCCAGACTATGGCTACACCTTC.

The DNA for the CDR3 is TGTGCCAGCCAGCAGGATTACGAGCAGTACTTC. It translates to CASQQDYEQYF. The chain couples TRBV5-8 to TRBJ2-7; D call uncertain. The germline CDR1 and CDR2 sequences are SGHTS and YDEGEE. CDR3 size: 11 residues. V was trimmed by 7 bases and J by 4 bases, leaving 9 bases between them.

This chain links TRBV11-3 with TRBJ2-1; tentatively, D is TRBD2 (5 bases). The CDR3 length is 14 residues. The V gene lost 4 bases and the J gene lost 6 bases, with 13 bases spanning the gap. CDR1 SGHNT and CDR2 YENEEA come from the germline V gene. DNA of the CDR3: TGTGCCAGCAGCTCGACCGGACTGACCAATGAGCAGTTCTTC. Translation gives CASSSTGLTNEQFF.

The chain joins TRBV30 to TRBJ1-3; no reliable D call. Germline V CDR1 and CDR2: GTSNPN, SVGIG (reference sequence). The CDR3 runs to 14 residues. The V end lost 3 bases, the J end lost 2 bases, and 11 bases lay between the germline ends. CDR3 protein: CAWSPQITGNTIYF. DNA of the CDR3: TGTGCCTGGAGCCCCCAGATAACTGGAAACACCATATATTTT.

The genes are TRBV19 and TRBJ2-7, with 7 positions matching TRBD1. The germline gives CDR1 LNHDA, CDR2 SQIVND (reference sequence). This CDR3 has 16 amino acids. With V trimmed by 3 bases and J by 0 bases, 8 bases remained unmatched. CDR3 region: CASSIQAGGTSYEQYF. The CDR3 region has the DNA TGTGCCAGTAGTATTCAAGCAGGGGGTACCTCCTACGAGCAGTACTTC. The variable domain in full, with the rest retrieved from reference TRBV19 and TRBJ2-7, is DGGITQSPKYLFRKEGQNVTLSCEQNLNHDAMYWYRQDPGQGLRLIYYSQIVNDFQKGDIAEGYSVSREKKESFPLTVTSAQKNPTAFYLCASSIQAGGTSYEQYFGPGTRLTVT.

In this sample, this clone turned up once. This sequence joins TRBV7-2 and TRBJ2-1; D gene ambiguous. Deletions cut 5 bases from V and 9 bases from J, with 8 bases between. The CDR3 runs 11 residues. Looked up from germline, CDR1 is SGHTA and CDR2 is FQGNSA. CDR3 sequence: CASSLSGEQFF. The CDR3 nucleotides read TGTGCCAGCAGCCTGTCGGGTGAGCAGTTCTTC.

DNA for the CDR3: TGTGCCAGCAGCGTATTATGGCCTGAAGCTTTCTTT. Residues: CASSVLWPEAFF. This chain connects TRBV9 to TRBJ1-1; D gene unclear. This CDR3 is 12 amino acids long. Trimming shortened V by 1 base and J by 6 bases, and 7 bases separated the two germline ends. Germline loops: CDR1 SGDLS, CDR2 YYNGEE.

V is TRBV28 and J is TRBJ1-1; unclear D gene. Germline CDR1 MDHEN, CDR2 SYDVKM. V was clipped by 5 bases and J by 1 base, with 11 bases between them. The CDR3 length is 14 residues. This CDR3 reads CASSEEVGNTEAFF. The CDR3, as DNA: TGTGCCAGCAGTGAGGAGGTTGGGAACACTGAAGCTTTCTTT.

The V gene is TRBV18, the J gene TRBJ2-7, with D uncertain. Germline V gene sequence: CDR1 KGHSH, CDR2 LQKENI. The V end lost 3 bases, the J end lost 2 bases, and 8 bases lay between the germline ends. The CDR3 contains 13 residues. CDR3 amino acids: CASSPGQTYEQYF. Written as DNA, the CDR3 is TGTGCCAGCTCACCTGGCCAGACCTACGAGCAGTACTTC.

The V gene is TRBV27, the J gene TRBJ1-4, with D maybe TRBD1 (6 bases). The CDR3 spans 16 residues. Germline loops: CDR1 MNHEY, CDR2 SMNVEV (reference sequence). The V end was cut by 6 bases, the J end by 10 bases, with 24 bases between. In nucleotides, the CDR3 is TGTGCCAGCAGCTCAACCCGGGACATACCTACGGGAAAACTGTTTTTT. Its protein product is CASSSTRDIPTGKLFF.

This sequence joins TRBV28 and TRBJ2-3; D perhaps matches TRBD1 (6 bases). Looked up from germline, CDR1 is MDHEN and CDR2 is SYDVKM. This CDR3 contains 12 residues. The germline V and J ends were trimmed by 5 bases and 5 bases, with 8 bases remaining between them. The chain's CDR3 is CASSEQGDTQYF. The CDR3 coding sequence is TGTGCCAGCAGTGAACAGGGAGATACGCAGTATTTT.

The chain combines TRBV2 with TRBJ1-2; D may be TRBD1 (5 bases). The ends were cut back, 6 bases at V and 4 bases at J, with 18 bases in the middle. CDR1 SNHLY and CDR2 FYNNEI come from the germline V gene. The CDR3 is made up of 15 amino acids. CDR3 residues: CASSERPRDSYGYTF. CDR3 coding DNA: TGTGCCAGCAGCGAGCGCCCCAGGGATTCCTATGGCTACACCTTC.

The chain has TRBV6-5 and TRBJ2-7; D might be TRBD1 (6 bases). V lost 4 bases and J lost 4, with 14 bases in between. The CDR3 spans 14 residues. The germline V gene has CDR1 MNHEY and CDR2 SVGAGI. The CDR3 is CASSSTGLGYEQYF. CDR3 DNA sequence: TGTGCCAGCAGTTCGACAGGACTTGGGTACGAGCAGTACTTC.

This rearrangement joins TRBV7-9 to TRBJ1-2; the match to TRBD1 covers 9 bases. CDR3 size: 18 residues. CDR1 is SEHNR and CDR2 is FQNEAQ in the germline V gene (reference sequence). V shed 5 bases, J shed 1 base, and the junction held 14 bases outside the gene matches. Written as DNA, the CDR3 is TGTGCCAGCAGCCCGACCCTACAGGGGGCTGCCCTTAACTATGGCTACACCTTC. This translates into CASSPTLQGAALNYGYTF.

The J gene is TRBJ2-7, the V gene TRBV11-3; 12 bases match TRBD1. The V and J ends lost 5 bases and 5 bases, in that order; junction bases with no gene match: 16. Germline CDR1 SGHNT, CDR2 YENEEA. The CDR3 sequence is 18 residues long. The CDR3 DNA follows: TGTGCCAGCAGCCCAGCAGCGGAGCCGGGGACAGGGGGCGACGAGCAGTACTTC. It translates to CASSPAAEPGTGGDEQYF.

V usage is TRBV11-2 and J usage is TRBJ2-1, with a tentative D call TRBD2 (5 bases). Trimming removed 0 bases from V and 7 bases from J, with 13 bases in between. This CDR3 comprises 15 residues. Looked up from germline, CDR1 is SGHAT and CDR2 is FQNNGV. In DNA, the CDR3 is TGTGCCAGCAGCTTAGATGAAGGACTCCCAAATGAGCAGTTCTTC. This encodes CASSLDEGLPNEQFF.

The V gene is TRBV4-2, the J gene TRBJ2-7, with a possible D match to TRBD2 (6 bases). Germline loops: CDR1 LGHNA, CDR2 YNFKEQ. V was shortened by 4 bases and J by 0 bases, with 13 bases between the two germline ends. The CDR3 extends over 15 amino acids. The CDR3: CASSPRGADSYEQYF. CDR3 coding DNA: TGTGCCAGCAGCCCGCGGGGAGCGGACTCCTACGAGCAGTACTTC.

The chain joins TRBV4-1 to TRBJ1-4; possible D gene TRBD1, 5 bases. Trimming pared 0 bases from V and 8 bases from J, leaving 7 bases between. Germline V gene sequence: CDR1 MGHRA, CDR2 YSYEKL. The CDR3 spans 13 residues. CDR3 sequence (DNA): TGCGCCAGCAGCCAAGAAGGGGCCGAAAAACTGTTTTTT. It is translated as CASSQEGAEKLFF.

This chain links TRBV29-1 with TRBJ1-1; 8 bases align to TRBD1. This CDR3 spans 16 amino acids. J gave up 4 bases and V 6 bases, and 16 bases lay outside the gene matches. Germline-derived CDR1 and CDR2 are SQVTM and ANQGSEA. The CDR3 DNA reads TGCAGCGTCCCCGACCCACAGGGGGAGTATGGCACTGAAGCTTTCTTT. This gives the protein CSVPDPQGEYGTEAFF.

The genes are TRBV9 and TRBJ2-3; 9 nucleotides line up with TRBD2. Trimming at V came to 0 bases and at J to 5 bases, leaving 7 bases not matched to a gene. CDR3 length: 16 amino acids. Germline lookup yields CDR1 SGDLS and CDR2 YYNGEE. CDR3 DNA sequence: TGTGCCAGCAGCGTAGTGGGCGGGGGGGCCGGAGATACGCAGTATTTT. Translation: CASSVVGGGAGDTQYF.